This T cell receptor beta chain was found in a study of shared clonotypes between healthy human individuals. Germline CDR1 is SGHRS and CDR2 is YFSETQ. V was shortened by 3 bases and J by 0 bases, with 14 bases between the two germline ends. The CDR3 is 16 residues long. Clones were sequenced by immunoSEQ multiplex PCR, and TCRdb holds only the in-frame ones, with some missing. Among some 490,000 clones listed, 81% were seen once. Each donor was a Caucasian adult residing in Nashville, Tennessee. The sequenced sample was PBMCs. The chain couples TRBV5-1 to TRBJ2-3; TRBD2 is a possible D gene (5 bases). The source of this sequence is a woman in her forties in good health. Some clones in this sample may be carry-over from other donors' samples. CDR3: CASSYTADLSTDTQYF. The CDR3 DNA reads as TGCGCCAGCAGCTACACAGCGGACCTTAGCACAGATACGCAGTATTTT. Drawing the rest from reference TRBV5-1 and TRBJ2-3, the complete variable domain is KAGVTQTPRYLIKTRGQQVTLSCSPISGHRSVSWYQQTPGQGLQFLFEYFSETQRNKGNFPGRFSGRQFSNSRSEMNVSTLELGDSALYLCASSYTADLSTDTQYFGPGTRLTVL.